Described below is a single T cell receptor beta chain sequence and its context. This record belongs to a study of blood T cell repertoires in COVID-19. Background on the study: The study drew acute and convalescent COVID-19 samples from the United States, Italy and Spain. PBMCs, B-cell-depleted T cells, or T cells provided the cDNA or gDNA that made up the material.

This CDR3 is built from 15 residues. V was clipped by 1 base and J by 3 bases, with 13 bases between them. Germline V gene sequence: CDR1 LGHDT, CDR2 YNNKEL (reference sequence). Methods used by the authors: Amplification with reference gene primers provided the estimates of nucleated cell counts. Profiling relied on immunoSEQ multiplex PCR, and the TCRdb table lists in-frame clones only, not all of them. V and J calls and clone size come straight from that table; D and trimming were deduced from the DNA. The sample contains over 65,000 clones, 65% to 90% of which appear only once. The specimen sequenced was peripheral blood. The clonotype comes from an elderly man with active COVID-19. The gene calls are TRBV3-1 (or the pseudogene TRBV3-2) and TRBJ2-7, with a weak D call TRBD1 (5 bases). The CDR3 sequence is CASSQVCWQGYEQYF. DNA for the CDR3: TGTGCCAGCAGCCAAGTCTGCTGGCAGGGCTACGAGCAGTACTTC.